The subject of this entry is one T cell receptor beta chain. What it recognizes is unknown. After removal of 3 bases from V and 8 bases from J, the junction contained 12 bases not matched to a gene. The CDR3 consists of 15 residues. Germline-derived CDR1 and CDR2 are MRHNA and SNTAGT. Sequenced by immunoSEQ multiplex PCR; TCRdb stores in-frame clones only, minus some. The sample consists of just under 85,000 clones, roughly nine tenths of them appearing once. This entry comes from a study of T cell responses to AZD1222 COVID-19 vaccine. Study-level findings and limits: Possibly, clonal diversity was underestimated; donors were largely white British and included more females. Across the whole spike, CD4 TCRs peaked at regions 160-218 and 743-854.

The source was peripheral blood, collected on day 0 of AZD1222 vaccination. This TCR came from an adult in good health. The rearrangement uses TRBV6-4 and TRBJ1-2; 7 bases map to TRBD1. CDR3 sequence (DNA): TGTGCCAGCAGTGAGCGGGCGACAGGGTCAGGGGGCTACACCTTC. Encoded protein: CASSERATGSGGYTF.